This T cell receptor (beta chain) is from a study of CD8+ T cells in alopecia areata. Study context: Twice a day, 5 to 10 mg of oral tofacitinib was administered to treated patients. Study results and limitations: Possibly as an HLA-related effect, TCR sharing across patients appeared less clear than in mice. Scalp samples also contribute reads from the resident alphabeta T cells found in normal skin.

Obtained from alopecia areata patients were lesional scalp punch biopsies along with peripheral blood. This clone was seen a few times. Its antigen is still unknown. Extraction of RNA preceded its reverse transcription into cDNA, which served as the sequencing template. Assay: immunoSEQ multiplex PCR; the TCRdb copy retains only in-frame clones and omits some. The data contain 200,000 to 250,000 clones, approximately 52% of them singletons. The material was CD4+ T cells sorted from blood, obtained at week 0. This receptor was taken from a human donor with alopecia areata.

The CDR3: CASSLRRREDTQYF. CDR3 nucleotide sequence: TGTGCCAGCAGCTTAAGGCGGAGAGAGGATACGCAGTATTTT. This chain uses TRBV7-3 with TRBJ2-3; D gene ambiguous. Germline V CDR1 and CDR2: SGHTA, FQGTGA. The V end lost 1 base, the J end lost 6 bases, and 11 bases lay between the germline ends. The CDR3 sequence is 14 residues long.